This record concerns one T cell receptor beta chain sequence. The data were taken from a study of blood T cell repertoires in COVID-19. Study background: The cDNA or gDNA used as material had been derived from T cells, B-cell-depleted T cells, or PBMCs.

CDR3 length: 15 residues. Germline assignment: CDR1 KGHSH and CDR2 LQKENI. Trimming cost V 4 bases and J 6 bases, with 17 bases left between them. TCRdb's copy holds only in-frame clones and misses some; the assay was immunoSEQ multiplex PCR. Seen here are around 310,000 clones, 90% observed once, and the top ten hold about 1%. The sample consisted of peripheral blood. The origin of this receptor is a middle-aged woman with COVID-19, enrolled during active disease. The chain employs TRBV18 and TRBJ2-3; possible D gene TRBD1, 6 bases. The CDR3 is CASSLWTAAGDTQYF. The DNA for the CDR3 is TGTGCCAGCTCACTTTGGACAGCCGCCGGGGATACGCAGTATTTT.